The source of this T cell receptor (beta chain) is a study of blood T cells in healthy people across ages (dated by TCRdb to the mid-2010s). About the study as a whole: In model experiments, roughly one uniquely barcoded TCR beta cDNA molecule per two T cells was captured by template switching. Using the same blood draw, the study looked at two additional independent replicas of 1 million unique cDNA reads for two donors, one aged 18 to 30 and the other aged 80 or older. Four age groups were formed from the donors: young (average approximately 15 years), middle-aged (around 41), aged (about 68) and long-lived (more than 75). To avoid experimental bias, donors of different ages were spread randomly across the sequencing lanes. The study measured age-related changes in TCR beta repertoire diversity using deep sequencing normalized with unique cDNA molecular identifiers. Points the paper makes about the study in general: Observed TCR beta diversity correlated strongly with the percentage of naive T cells measured by flow cytometry. Bulk unsorted PBMC profiling prevented conclusive comparison of naive and antigen-experienced compartments. Donor CMV infection status was unknown, potentially confounding age-related changes in expanded clonotypes. Estimates of total diversity based on one million sequenced T cells were considered lower bounds and underestimates. Compared with the aged group, the long-lived group had more naive CD4+ T cells, fewer expanded clones and increased TCR diversity, suggesting age selection. Observed TCR beta diversity per million T cells fell roughly linearly with age, and a significant reduction was already apparent by age roughly 40.

Receptors were amplified or captured by 5' RACE. TCRdb names Illumina HiSeq 2500 as the instrument used. A second roughly 7 to 12 cycle PCR used a sample-barcoded 5' primer and a J-beta primer mix. Each TCR beta cDNA molecule received a unique molecular identifier from a template-switch 5' adaptor carrying 12 random nucleotides. Each sample yielded at least 3 million CDR3-containing paired-end reads. The Mint cDNA synthesis kit, primed by a TRBC-specific oligonucleotide, was used to synthesize first-strand cDNA from all RNA. Following uracil-DNA glycosylase treatment, all cDNA underwent a first 18-cycle PCR with the universal primers M1SS and BC2_uni_R. In the authors' own workflow: Normalization of each sample was performed by random selection of 1 million high-quality reads, each carrying a distinct molecular identifier. Reads with shared molecular identifiers were discarded instead of being binned into consensus sequences. MiTCR, run with a Q25 quality threshold and the strictest error-elimination algorithm, handled CDR3 identification, clonotype clustering and error correction. Lower-bound total TCR beta diversity was estimated with a nonparametric unseen species model using Euler transformation. The public sequencing data were trimmed at Q25 with fastp and processed into clonotypes with MiXCR by TCRdb, which kept only in-frame beta chains. Entries are consolidated by CDR3 protein sequence, retaining the most common genes and DNA. The V and J calls were not made by the authors but by TCRdb's processing. This sample has 1 million or so distinct CDR3 sequences in its table, and 45% of those were observed once. Under 20% of the sample goes to the ten largest clones.

The donors were roughly 40 Caucasian individuals from Russia, aged roughly 6 to 100 years, who were systemically healthy. Each donor gave 9.5 to 10 milliliters of peripheral blood, drawn into EDTA-treated Vacutainer tubes. Ficoll-Paque density-gradient centrifugation was used to isolate PBMCs, with at least 6.5 million per sample. Trizol reagent was used to extract total RNA from PBMCs, with at least 5.5 micrograms per sample. For every donor, an aliquot of PBMCs went through flow cytometry to measure the percentages of naive CD45RAhigh/CD27high T cells. About this clonotype itself: Its antigen is still unknown. There are no base qualities to consult, and no much larger clone falls within one base.

CDR1 and CDR2 are drawn from the germline V gene: SNHLY, FYNNEI. V loses 0 bases of germline sequence and J loses 6 bases, and the interval between the two ends is 11 bases. The CDR3 sequence holds 15 residues, the cysteine and phenylalanine included. CDR3 DNA is the only sequence kept; it has 45 bases, read in frame from the first base. This sequence uses TRBV2 and TRBJ1-4, with a weak D call of TRBD1 (6 bases match). This clonotype was sampled from a woman in her sixties or seventies in good health. The sequencing input was blood. The CDR3 region reads CASSEAARGDEKLFF. The DNA sequence reads TGTGCCAGCAGTGAAGCGGCCAGGGGAGATGAAAAACTGTTTTTT.